This passage covers 3 T cell receptor beta chains from one sample sequenced in a study of blood T cells in healthy people across ages. With a J-beta primer mix and a sample-barcoded 5' primer, a second PCR ran 7 to 11 cycles. Via MiXCR, TCRdb re-called the 5' RACE reads, giving one row per CDR3 protein. This sample has 950,000 to 1,200,000 distinct CDR3 sequences; approximately 38% occur once, and the top ten carry 10% to 15%. The specimen was blood. These receptors came from a man younger than 35 in good health.

The table lists this clonotype with many counts. The chain couples TRBV5-1 to TRBJ1-2; D is unresolved. The V end lost 2 bases, the J end lost 4 bases, and 9 bases lay between the germline ends. CDR1 is SGHRS and CDR2 is YFSETQ in the germline V gene. The CDR3 extends over 13 amino acids. CDR3 sequence (DNA): TGCGCCAGCAGCTTCGCAGATCCCTATGGCTACACCTTC. Translation gives CASSFADPYGYTF.

The V gene is TRBV9, the J gene TRBJ2-7; weak D call: TRBD2 (6 bases). This CDR3 has 15 residues. Germline V gene lookup returns CDR1 SGDLS and CDR2 YYNGEE. V was cut by 6 bases and J by 7 bases, with 23 bases left in between. CDR3 sequence (DNA): TGTGCCAGCATCCCATCGGGGGTATCCTACAATGAGCAGTACTTC. Amino acids: CASIPSGVSYNEQYF.

This clonotype was recorded a few times. The CDR3: CASSTSALGKEETQYF. The CDR3 DNA follows: TGTGCCAGCAGTACTAGCGCACTAGGAAAGGAGGAGACCCAGTACTTC. The chain joins TRBV12-3 or TRBV12-4 to TRBJ2-5; 7 positions agree with TRBD2. The CDR3 length is 16 residues. V trimming: 5 bases; J trimming: 5 bases; junction bases outside the gene matches: 14.